Included here is one T cell receptor (beta chain) sequence, with context. It lacks a known antigen. Per-base qualities were not stored, and no clone one base away is much larger. The record originates from a study of blood T cell repertoires in COVID-19 (dated by TCRdb to between 2020 and 2021). Context from the whole study: The collaborator samples originated in the United States, Italy and Spain and spanned the acute and convalescent phases of COVID-19. The dataset comprised deeply sampled blood TCRbeta repertoires from subjects exposed to, actively infected with, or recovered from COVID-19. HLA class I and class II types, where available, came from metadata supplied by the sample provider rather than from assay-based typing. Nearly every sample came with metadata listing a de-identified subject ID, COVID-19 status, age in years and sex. The material from the prospective study consisted of cDNA or gDNA derived from T cells, B-cell-depleted T cells, or PBMCs. Samples came from the ongoing ImmuneRACE study (first 160 participants) plus 1,254 subjects from 6 global collaborators. A freely available public database, intended as a resource for researchers studying the immune response to SARS-CoV-2, is where the repertoires were released.

TCRbeta CDR3 regions were amplified from genomic DNA by means of the immunoSEQ Assay, a bias-controlled multiplex PCR. For the original study's pipeline: The number of nucleated cells in each sample was estimated by amplification of reference gene primers within the assay. To quantify the absolute abundance of each unique TCRbeta CDR3 rearrangement, sequence reads were collapsed and filtered. For each sample, productive Simpson clonality was calculated by taking the square root of Simpson's diversity index across productive rearrangements. The source is immuneACCESS, and TCRdb retained only in-frame sequences with V and J called. Part of the clones is not carried over; for the studies checked, unresolved V genes explain less than half of this, and the remainder is unexplained. That table gives V, J and clone size, and the DNA gave D and trimming. This sample has some 45,000 clones in its table, and over 80% of those were observed once. The ten largest clonotypes hold 12% of the sample.

Collaborating institutions collected whole blood in K2EDTA tubes following their own protocols. For TCRbeta analysis, collaborators shipped samples in one of three forms: frozen whole blood, isolated PBMCs, or DNA extracted from either of those sample types. The paper as a whole reports these results and caveats: How much clinical and demographic metadata was included differed by source and by participant, and the metadata was provided uncurated.

This receptor was taken from a human donor in a cohort sampled during active COVID-19. Sequencing was done on a sample of peripheral blood.

This receptor has the CDR3 CASSPHRARAEAFF. The bases read TGTGCCAGCAGTCCGCACCGGGCGAGGGCTGAAGCTTTCTTT. This chain joins TRBV3-1 (or the pseudogene TRBV3-2) to TRBJ1-1; the D gene cannot be named for sure. In the germline V gene (reference sequence), CDR1 corresponds to LGHDT and CDR2 to YNNKEL. The V end loses 6 bases and the J end loses 6 bases, and a stretch of 17 bases separates them. The CDR3 sequence holds 14 residues, the cysteine and phenylalanine included. Kept here is only the CDR3 DNA, which spans 42 bases and is read in frame from base 1.